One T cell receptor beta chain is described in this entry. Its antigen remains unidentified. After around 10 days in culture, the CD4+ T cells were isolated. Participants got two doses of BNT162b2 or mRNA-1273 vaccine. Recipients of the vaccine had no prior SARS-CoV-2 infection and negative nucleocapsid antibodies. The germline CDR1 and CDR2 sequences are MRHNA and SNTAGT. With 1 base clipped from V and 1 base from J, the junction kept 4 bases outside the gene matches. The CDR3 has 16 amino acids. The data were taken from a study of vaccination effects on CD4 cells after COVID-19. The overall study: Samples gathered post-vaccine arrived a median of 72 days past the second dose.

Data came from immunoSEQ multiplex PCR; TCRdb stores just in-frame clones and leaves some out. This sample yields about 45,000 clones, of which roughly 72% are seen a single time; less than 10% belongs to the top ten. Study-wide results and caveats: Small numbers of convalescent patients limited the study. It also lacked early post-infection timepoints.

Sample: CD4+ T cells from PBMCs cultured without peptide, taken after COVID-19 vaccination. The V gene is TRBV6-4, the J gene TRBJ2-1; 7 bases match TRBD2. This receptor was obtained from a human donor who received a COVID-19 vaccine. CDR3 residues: CASSDLGGMSYNEQFF. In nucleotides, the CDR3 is TGTGCCAGCAGTGACTTGGGGGGGATGTCCTACAATGAGCAGTTCTTC.